Below are 8 T cell receptor beta chains sequenced from a single sample in a study of human T cells and chemical hapten exposure. As to time point: patch test 1, 2 weeks after DPC sensitization. Regarding treatment: therapeutic diphenylcyclopropenone sensitization with weekly scalp DPC. Via MiXCR, TCRdb re-called the RACE reads, giving one row per CDR3 protein. This table holds about 110,000 distinct CDR3 sequences, approximately 9.9% found once. The source material was whole blood, sampled in connection with sensitization to the hapten diphenylcyclopropenone (DPC). The receptors derive from a woman in her forties with alopecia areata. Some clones in this sample may be carry-over from other donors' samples.

The chain combines TRBV2 with TRBJ2-5; D remains unclear. Trimming took off 2 bases at V and 0 bases at J, with 19 bases between the two ends. This CDR3 has 18 residues. The germline CDR1 and CDR2 sequences are SNHLY and FYNNEI. The CDR3 DNA follows: TGTGCCAGCAGTGAACGCGGCCACAGCATGATCTACCAAGAGACCCAGTACTTC. Protein sequence: CASSERGHSMIYQETQYF.

This clonotype has more than one count but fewer than ten. The chain has TRBV2 and TRBJ1-1; maybe TRBD1 (5 bases). The CDR3 totals 14 residues. Between the trimmed V and J ends, which lost 6 bases and 13 bases, there was a span of 24 bases. Germline CDR1 reads SNHLY; CDR2 reads FYNNEI. The CDR3 DNA reads TGTGCCAGCAGCGCCGGCCCCACCCGACCGGGGGTTTTCTTT. This codes for CASSAGPTRPGVFF.

This clonotype was detected many times. The J gene is TRBJ1-3, the V gene TRBV18, with a weak D call TRBD1 (5 bases). Germline values: CDR1 KGHSH, CDR2 LQKENI. The CDR3 covers 15 residues. Trimming pared 0 bases from V and 5 bases from J, leaving 11 bases between. CDR3 sequence (DNA): TGTGCCAGCTCACCACCAGTCCAGGGAAGAAACACCATATATTTT. Its protein product is CASSPPVQGRNTIYF.

This chain connects TRBV29-1 to TRBJ1-2, with a tentative D call TRBD1 (6 bases). V shed 6 bases and J shed 2 bases, with 10 bases lying between them. Germline-derived CDR1 and CDR2 are SQVTM and ANQGSEA. The CDR3 is 12 amino acids. The CDR3 DNA reads TGCAGCGTGCGGACAGCCAACTATGGCTACACCTTC. This sequence encodes CSVRTANYGYTF. Supplemented by reference TRBV29-1 and TRBJ1-2, the full variable domain reads SAVISQKPSRDICQRGTSLTIQCQVDSQVTMMFWYRQQPGQSLTLIATANQGSEATYESGFVIDKFPISRPNLTFSTLTVSNMSPEDSSIYLCSVRTANYGYTFGSGTRLTVV.

This clonotype showed up many times. This chain joins TRBV4-3 and TRBJ2-3, with D perhaps matching TRBD2 (5 bases). Germline loops: CDR1 LGHNA, CDR2 YSLEER. Trimming shortened V by 0 bases and J by 4 bases, and 8 bases separated the two germline ends. There are 14 residues in the CDR3. The CDR3 region is CASSQERGPDTQYF. The CDR3 DNA reads as TGCGCCAGCAGCCAAGAACGGGGTCCAGATACGCAGTATTTT.

This clonotype was seen a few times. The rearrangement links TRBV4-3 to TRBJ2-1, with TRBD2 matching over 10 bases. V was clipped by 2 bases and J by 3 bases; unmatched bases: 7. This CDR3 comprises 17 residues. Germline CDR1 is LGHNA and CDR2 is YSLEER. The CDR3 DNA follows: TGCGCCAGCAGCCAACGAGTAGCGGGGGGTATCTACAATGAGCAGTTCTTC. It specifies CASSQRVAGGIYNEQFF.

The sample holds a few counts of this clonotype. The chain combines TRBV27 with TRBJ2-3; perhaps TRBD1 as D (5 bases). The length of the CDR3 is 14 residues. With 6 bases removed from V and 0 bases from J, the gap between germline ends came to 10 bases. Germline CDR1 and CDR2: MNHEY and SMNVEV (reference sequence). This chain's CDR3 is CASRLAGSTDTQYF. The CDR3 DNA reads TGTGCCAGCAGATTAGCAGGGAGCACAGATACGCAGTATTTT.

J is TRBJ2-4 and V is TRBV7-2; the D gene is possibly TRBD2 (6 bases). CDR1 SGHTA and CDR2 FQGNSA come from the germline V gene. This CDR3 comprises 14 residues. Trimming left V 5 bases short and J 0 bases short, with 8 bases between. CDR3 nucleotides: TGTGCCAGCAGCCACGGGGGAGCCAAAAACATTCAGTACTTC. Residues: CASSHGGAKNIQYF.